Detailed here is one TCR beta chain. This clone was observed at least ten times. No cognate antigen has been identified for it. Base quality data are lacking; no much larger clone is found one base away. Each collaborating institution followed its own protocols to collect whole blood in K2EDTA tubes. For TCRbeta analysis, collaborator samples were shipped as frozen whole blood, as isolated PBMCs, or as DNA extracted from either sample type. The germline V gene (reference sequence) supplies CDR1 GTSNPN and CDR2 SVGIG. At the junction V is shortened by 2 bases and J by 0 bases, with 25 bases in between. The CDR3 sequence holds 19 residues, the cysteine and phenylalanine included. Just CDR3 DNA is preserved here, 57 bases in frame from base 1. This sample stems from a study of blood T cell repertoires in COVID-19 (dated by TCRdb to 2020 to 2022). Background for the entire study: Samples from collaborators originated in the United States, Italy and Spain and spanned both the acute and convalescent phases of COVID-19. The prospective study material was composed of cDNA or gDNA derived from T cells, B-cell-depleted T cells, or PBMCs. Deeply sampled blood TCRbeta repertoires from subjects exposed to, actively infected with, or recovered from COVID-19 were included in the dataset. The repertoires were released in a freely available public database intended as a resource for research on the immune response to SARS-CoV-2. Samples came from the ongoing ImmuneRACE study (first 160 participants) plus 1,254 subjects from 6 global collaborators. Sample metadata almost always included a de-identified subject ID, COVID-19 status, age in years and sex. Where available, HLA class I and class II types were taken from metadata supplied by the sample provider and were not determined by assay-based typing.

Broader findings and caveats from the paper: The quantity of clinical and demographic metadata differed by source and by participant and was supplied without curation.

TCRbeta CDR3 regions were amplified from genomic DNA using the immunoSEQ Assay, a bias-controlled multiplex PCR. The original methods were these. Nucleated cell counts per sample were estimated from amplification of reference gene primers within the assay. To quantify the absolute abundance of each unique TCRbeta CDR3 rearrangement, sequence reads were collapsed and filtered. For each sample, productive Simpson clonality was calculated as the square root of Simpson's diversity index over productive rearrangements. TCRdb mirrors the immuneACCESS table, restricted to in-frame sequences. Some clones are absent from its copies; in checked studies, under half trace to an unresolved V gene, and the reason for the others is unknown. V and J calls and clone size are given by that table; D and trimming were obtained from the DNA. The sample records about 140,000 clones, about 83% of which are singletons. 16% of the sample is in the top ten clones.

This chain is built from TRBV30 and TRBJ1-1; the D region possibly corresponds to TRBD1 (6 bases align). The TCR was taken from a man in his forties or fifties with acute or convalescent COVID-19. Sample: peripheral blood. The CDR3 region reads CAWSRPVGAFRYMNTEAFF. The nucleotide sequence reads TGTGCCTGGAGTCGACCCGTGGGGGCCTTCCGCTATATGAACACTGAAGCTTTCTTT.